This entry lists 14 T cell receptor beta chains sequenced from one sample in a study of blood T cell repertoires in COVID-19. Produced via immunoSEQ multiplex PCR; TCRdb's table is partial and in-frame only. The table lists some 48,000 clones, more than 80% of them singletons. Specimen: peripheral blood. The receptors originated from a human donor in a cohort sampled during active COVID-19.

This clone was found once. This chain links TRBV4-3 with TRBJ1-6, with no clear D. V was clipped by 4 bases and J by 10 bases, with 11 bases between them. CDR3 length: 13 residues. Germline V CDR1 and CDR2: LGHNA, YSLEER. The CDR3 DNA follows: TGCGCCAGCAGCCGGCGAGGGAGCTCACCCCTCCACTTT. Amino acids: CASSRRGSSPLHF.

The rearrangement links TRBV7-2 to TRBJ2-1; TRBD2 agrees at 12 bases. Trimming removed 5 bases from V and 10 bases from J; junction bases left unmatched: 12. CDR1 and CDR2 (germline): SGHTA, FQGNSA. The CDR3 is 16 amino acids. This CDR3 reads CASSPRLAGVLQEQFF. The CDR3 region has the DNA TGTGCCAGCAGCCCGAGACTAGCGGGAGTACTACAAGAGCAGTTCTTC.

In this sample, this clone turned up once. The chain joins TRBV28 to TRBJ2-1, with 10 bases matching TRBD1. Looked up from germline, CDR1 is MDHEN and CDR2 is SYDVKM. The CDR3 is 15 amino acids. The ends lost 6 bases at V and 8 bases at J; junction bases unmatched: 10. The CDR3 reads CASSPPGQGYDEQFF. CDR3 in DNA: TGTGCCAGCAGCCCACCGGGACAGGGGTATGATGAGCAGTTCTTC.

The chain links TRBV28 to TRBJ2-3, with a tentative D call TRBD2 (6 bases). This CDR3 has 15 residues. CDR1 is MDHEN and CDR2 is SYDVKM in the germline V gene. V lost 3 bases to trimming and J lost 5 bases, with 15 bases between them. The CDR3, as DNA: TGTGCCAGCAGTTTGGCGGGGCCGCGGGGAGATACGCAGTATTTT. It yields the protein CASSLAGPRGDTQYF.

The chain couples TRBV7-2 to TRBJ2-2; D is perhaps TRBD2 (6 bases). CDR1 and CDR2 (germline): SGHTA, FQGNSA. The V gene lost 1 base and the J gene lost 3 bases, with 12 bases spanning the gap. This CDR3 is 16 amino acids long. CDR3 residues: CASSLVASGDTGELFF. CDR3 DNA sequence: TGTGCCAGCAGCTTAGTTGCTTCGGGGGACACCGGGGAGCTGTTTTTT.

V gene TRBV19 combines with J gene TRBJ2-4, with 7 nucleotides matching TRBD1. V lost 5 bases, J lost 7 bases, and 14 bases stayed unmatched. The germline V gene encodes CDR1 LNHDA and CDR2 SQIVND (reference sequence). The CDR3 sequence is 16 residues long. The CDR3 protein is CASSFRPGQRANIQYF. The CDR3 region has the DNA TGTGCCAGTAGTTTTAGGCCGGGACAGAGGGCCAACATTCAGTACTTC.

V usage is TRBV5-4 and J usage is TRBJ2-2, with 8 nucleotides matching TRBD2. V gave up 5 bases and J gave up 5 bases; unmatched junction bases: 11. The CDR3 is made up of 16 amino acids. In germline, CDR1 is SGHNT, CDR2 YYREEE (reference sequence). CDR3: CASRSGAGGRTGELFF. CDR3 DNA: TGTGCCAGCAGATCAGGCGCGGGAGGTCGGACCGGGGAGCTGTTTTTT.

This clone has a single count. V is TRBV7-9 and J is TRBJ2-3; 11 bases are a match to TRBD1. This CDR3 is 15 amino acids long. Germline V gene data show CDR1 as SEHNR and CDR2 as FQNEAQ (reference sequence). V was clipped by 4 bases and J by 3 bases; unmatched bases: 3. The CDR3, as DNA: TGTGCCAGCAGCTACGGGACAGGGGGAACAGATACGCAGTATTTT. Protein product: CASSYGTGGTDTQYF.

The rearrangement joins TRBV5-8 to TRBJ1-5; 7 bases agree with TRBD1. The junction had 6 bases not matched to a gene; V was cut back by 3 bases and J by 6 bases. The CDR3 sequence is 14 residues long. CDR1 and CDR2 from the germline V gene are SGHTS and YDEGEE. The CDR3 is CASSSRQGGQPQHF. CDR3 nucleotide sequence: TGTGCCAGCAGCTCAAGACAGGGTGGTCAGCCCCAGCATTTT.

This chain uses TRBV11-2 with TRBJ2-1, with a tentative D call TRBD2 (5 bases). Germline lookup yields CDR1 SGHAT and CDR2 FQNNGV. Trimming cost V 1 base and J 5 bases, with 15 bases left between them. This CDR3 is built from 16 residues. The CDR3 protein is CASSLAPTKNHNEQFF. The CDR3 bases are TGTGCCAGCAGCTTAGCTCCGACTAAAAACCACAATGAGCAGTTCTTC. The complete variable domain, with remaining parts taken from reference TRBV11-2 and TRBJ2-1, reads EAGVAQSPRYKIIEKRQSVAFWCNPISGHATLYWYQQILGQGPKLLIQFQNNGVVDDSQLPKDRFSAERLKGVDSTLKIQPAKLEDSAVYLCASSLAPTKNHNEQFFGPGTRLTVL.

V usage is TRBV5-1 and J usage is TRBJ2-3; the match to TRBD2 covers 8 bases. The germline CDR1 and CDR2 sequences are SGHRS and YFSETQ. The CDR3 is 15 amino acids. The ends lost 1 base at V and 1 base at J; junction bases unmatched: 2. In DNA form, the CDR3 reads TGCGCCAGCAGCTTGAATAGCGGGGGCACAGATACGCAGTATTTT. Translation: CASSLNSGGTDTQYF.

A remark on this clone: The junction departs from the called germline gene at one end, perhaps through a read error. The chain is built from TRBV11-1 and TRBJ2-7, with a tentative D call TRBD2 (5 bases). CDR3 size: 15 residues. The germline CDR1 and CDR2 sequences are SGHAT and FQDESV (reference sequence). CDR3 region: CASSLASQSSYEQYF. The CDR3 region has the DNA TGTGCCAGCAGTTTAGCGTCACAGAGCTCCTACGAGCAGTACTTC.

CDR3 loop: CASSPTEGTGNTIYF. As DNA, the CDR3 is TGTGCCAGCAGTCCCACGGAGGGGACTGGAAACACCATATATTTT. The chain has TRBV11-2 and TRBJ1-3, with D perhaps TRBD1 (5 bases). The germline CDR1 and CDR2 sequences are SGHAT and FQNNGV. CDR3 length equals 15 residues. The ends were cut back, 6 bases at V and 2 bases at J, with 14 bases in the middle.

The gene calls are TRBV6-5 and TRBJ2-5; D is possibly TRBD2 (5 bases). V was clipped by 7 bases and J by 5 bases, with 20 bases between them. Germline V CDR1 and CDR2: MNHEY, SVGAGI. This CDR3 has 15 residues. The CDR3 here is CASTDPGSGLETQYF. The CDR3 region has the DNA TGTGCCAGCACCGACCCGGGAAGCGGATTGGAGACCCAGTACTTC.